The clone carrying this TCR beta chain was detected once. The data are from a study of T cell repertoires in aging, cancer and after chemotherapy. The length of the CDR3 is 14 residues. V was pared by 6 bases and J by 6 bases, with 16 bases between. Germline V CDR1 and CDR2: SGHTA, FQGTGA. Rearranged V-D-J TRB sequences were amplified with a mixed TRB-A/B primer pool. TCRdb re-called the multiplex PCR reads with MiXCR, one entry per CDR3 protein. This table holds thousands of distinct CDR3 sequences, 40% found once. TCR beta rearrangements were amplified from peripheral blood genomic DNA. The sequence was obtained from a human donor with a solid tumor. The chain uses TRBV7-3 and TRBJ2-3; D is possibly TRBD1 (6 bases). Specimen: blood. The CDR3 region has the DNA TGTGCCAGCAGTTTTGAAGGTGGACAGGATACGCAGTATTTT. Translation gives CASSFEGGQDTQYF.